These 20 T cell receptor beta chains were all obtained from the same sample, sequenced in a study of ipilimumab plus nivolumab after autologous stem cell transplantation. Clones were sequenced by immunoSEQ multiplex PCR, and TCRdb holds only the in-frame ones, with some missing. This sample yields some 44,000 clones, of which over 75% are seen a single time; around 0.9% belongs to the top ten. This material consisted of PBMCs, taken in a trial of ipilimumab plus nivolumab as post-transplant consolidation. Receptor source: a male donor with multiple myeloma.

This chain joins TRBV19 and TRBJ2-1; 9 positions match TRBD2. This CDR3 contains 16 residues. Germline V lookup: CDR1 LNHDA, CDR2 SQIVND (reference sequence). V shed 3 bases, J shed 2 bases, and the junction held 5 bases outside the gene matches. Here the CDR3 DNA reads TGTGCCAGTAGTATGGTTAGCGGGAGTCCCTACAATGAGCAGTTCTTC. Translating gives CASSMVSGSPYNEQFF.

The gene calls are TRBV28 and TRBJ1-5; D remains ambiguous. Per the germline V gene, CDR1 is MDHEN and CDR2 is SYDVKM. Deletions cut 8 bases from V and 7 bases from J, with 15 bases between. The CDR3 is 13 residues long. The DNA of the CDR3 is TGTGCCAGCGGCCGGGTTAACGACCAGCCCCAGCATTTT. Protein: CASGRVNDQPQHF.

The J gene is TRBJ1-2, the V gene TRBV5-1; D possibly corresponds to TRBD1 (6 bases). Trimming removed 3 bases at V and 0 bases at J, with 15 bases between. The germline V gene encodes CDR1 SGHRS and CDR2 YFSETQ. The CDR3 sequence is 16 residues long. Here the CDR3 DNA reads TGCGCCAGCAGCTCAGGGGACCAGGAAGCTAACTATGGCTACACCTTC. This sequence encodes CASSSGDQEANYGYTF.

CDR3 DNA: TGTGCCACCAGCAGAGATACAAGTCCAAACACTGAAGCTTTCTTT. Its protein product is CATSRDTSPNTEAFF. This sequence joins TRBV15 and TRBJ1-1; D gene unclear. Germline values: CDR1 LNHNV, CDR2 YYDKDF (reference sequence). Trimming took 0 bases from V and 2 from J, leaving 10 bases between them. The CDR3 length is 15 residues.

The genes are TRBV18 and TRBJ2-5; 9 bases are shared with TRBD1. The CDR3 is made up of 13 amino acids. In germline, CDR1 is KGHSH, CDR2 LQKENI. The ends lost 3 bases at V and 5 bases at J; junction bases unmatched: 1. The CDR3 loop reads CASSPGQGETQYF. The CDR3 DNA reads as TGTGCCAGCTCACCGGGACAGGGCGAGACCCAGTACTTC.

The genes are TRBV18 and TRBJ2-2; D gene uncertain. Germline CDR1 KGHSH, CDR2 LQKENI. Trimming took off 0 bases at V and 4 bases at J, with 0 bases between the two ends. CDR3 size: 12 residues. The CDR3 DNA is TGTGCCAGCTCACCACCCACCGGGGAGCTGTTTTTT. This codes for CASSPPTGELFF.

The chain is built from TRBV2 and TRBJ2-2; D gene uncertain. The CDR3 covers 15 residues. V lost 4 bases, J lost 8 bases, and 17 bases lay in between. Germline V CDR1 and CDR2: SNHLY, FYNNEI. CDR3 sequence: CASSVVDHSSGELFF. For the CDR3, the DNA is TGTGCCAGCAGTGTGGTGGACCACTCCAGTGGGGAGCTGTTTTTT.

The V gene is TRBV7-3, the J gene TRBJ2-2; 7 bases fit TRBD1. The J segment lost 4 bases and the V segment lost 1 base, leaving 6 bases of the junction unmatched. Germline V gene lookup returns CDR1 SGHTA and CDR2 FQGTGA. This CDR3 region has 16 residues. The CDR3, as DNA: TGTGCCAGCAGCTTAAGTACAGGGGCGCCCACCGGGGAGCTGTTTTTT. Protein: CASSLSTGAPTGELFF.

The rearrangement links TRBV5-4 to TRBJ2-7; TRBD2 matches at 11 bases. CDR1 and CDR2 (germline): SGHNT, YYREEE (reference sequence). The trim removed 3 bases at V and 6 bases at J, leaving 5 bases unmatched. The CDR3 has 14 residues. CDR3 DNA: TGTGCCAGCAGCTCCCGCCTAGCGGGAGGCGAGCAGTACTTC. It encodes CASSSRLAGGEQYF.

The gene calls are TRBV27 and TRBJ2-7; D is undetermined. Trimming removed 6 bases at V and 6 bases at J, with 21 bases between. This CDR3 comprises 15 residues. Germline-derived CDR1 and CDR2 are MNHEY and SMNVEV (reference sequence). CDR3 sequence: CASRPEGGVGSEQYF. The CDR3 DNA reads as TGTGCCAGCAGACCCGAAGGTGGTGTGGGGTCCGAGCAGTACTTC.

J is TRBJ1-6 and V is TRBV25-1; possible D gene TRBD1, 5 bases. The CDR3 sequence is 11 residues long. CDR1 is MGHDK, CDR2 SYGVNS, per germline. Deletions cut 1 base from V and 14 bases from J, with 6 bases between. CDR3 nucleotide sequence: TGTGCCAGCAGTGAATGGGGGTCCCTCCACTTT. Its protein product is CASSEWGSLHF.

This chain links TRBV30 with TRBJ2-7; TRBD1 matches at 8 bases. The V gene end was trimmed by 2 bases and the J gene end by 2 bases; junction bases not matched to a gene: 5. This CDR3 contains 14 residues. Germline CDR1 is GTSNPN and CDR2 is SVGIG (reference sequence). CDR3: CAWSTRGLTYEQYF. CDR3 coding DNA: TGTGCCTGGAGTACCAGGGGGCTAACCTACGAGCAGTACTTC.

This chain connects TRBV7-9 to TRBJ2-7; 9 nucleotides agree with TRBD2. Germline CDR1 SEHNR, CDR2 FQNEAQ (reference sequence). The ends lost 7 bases at V and 6 bases at J; junction bases unmatched: 16. The CDR3 is 16 amino acids. CDR3 residues: CASTDWGLAGRVEQYF. The CDR3 DNA is TGTGCCAGCACCGATTGGGGCCTAGCGGGAAGGGTCGAGCAGTACTTC.

The chain combines TRBV6-6 with TRBJ1-1, with TRBD1 identical over 7 bases. The V segment lost 5 bases and the J segment 5 bases; nucleotides outside the gene matches: 5. The CDR3 runs 13 residues. CDR1 is MNHNY and CDR2 is SVGAGI in the germline V gene (reference sequence). The chain's CDR3 is CASSTGVGTEAFF. CDR3 DNA sequence: TGTGCCAGCAGTACAGGGGTGGGAACTGAAGCTTTCTTT.

The V gene is TRBV7-9, the J gene TRBJ2-1; D is undetermined. The CDR3 extends over 13 amino acids. V was pared by 5 bases and J by 3 bases, with 8 bases between. Germline V gene sequence: CDR1 SEHNR, CDR2 FQNEAQ (reference sequence). In DNA form, the CDR3 reads TGTGCCAGCAGCCCTGGTAACTACAATGAGCAGTTCTTC. It translates to CASSPGNYNEQFF.

The V call is TRBV11-2, the J call TRBJ2-5; the match to TRBD2 covers 11 bases. After removal of 3 bases from V and 6 bases from J, the junction contained 9 bases not matched to a gene. Germline V gene sequence: CDR1 SGHAT, CDR2 FQNNGV. The length of the CDR3 is 16 residues. The CDR3 region has the DNA TGTGCCAGCAGCTTCACTAGCGGGGGCCCCGGGAAGACCCAGTACTTC. Amino acids: CASSFTSGGPGKTQYF.

The table lists this clone with a few counts. The genes are TRBV21-1 and TRBJ1-2; TRBD1 is the table's D call, not checked against the DNA. TRBV21-1 is deemed a pseudogene. The CDR3 extends over 13 amino acids. CDR3 region: CASTSTGWDGYTF. CDR3 bases: TGTGCCAGCACTTCGACAGGGTGGGATGGCTACACCTTC.

The CDR3 coding sequence is TGTGCCAGCAGCTTGGGTGGTTCTAGCTATGGCTACACCTTC. It yields the protein CASSLGGSSYGYTF. The chain carries TRBV5-6 and TRBJ1-2; D gene unclear. Germline V gives CDR1 SGHDT, CDR2 YYEEEE. The CDR3 consists of 14 residues. V dropped 0 bases and J dropped 4 bases, with 10 bases sitting between them.

This clone occurred once. This chain uses TRBV6-5 with TRBJ1-3; no clear D gene. The germline gives CDR1 MNHEY, CDR2 SVGAGI. Trimming took 2 bases from V and 4 from J, leaving 15 bases between them. The CDR3 extends over 16 amino acids. The CDR3 protein is CASSYTGPLVGNTIYF. As DNA, the CDR3 is TGTGCCAGCAGTTACACCGGGCCCCTGGTCGGAAACACCATATATTTT.

The rearrangement uses TRBV19 and TRBJ2-6; perhaps TRBD1 as D (5 bases). Trimming pared 5 bases from V and 5 bases from J, leaving 22 bases between. Germline-derived CDR1 and CDR2 are LNHDA and SQIVND (reference sequence). This CDR3 contains 18 residues. The CDR3 DNA reads TGTGCCAGTAGTCGGCGGACAAATCAACAAAGTCGGGCCAACGTCCTGACTTTC. It is translated as CASSRRTNQQSRANVLTF.